This is a list of T cell receptor beta chains from one sample in a study of blood T cell repertoires in COVID-19. Profiling relied on immunoSEQ multiplex PCR, and the TCRdb table lists in-frame clones only, not all of them. The sample lists roughly 300,000 clones; over 75% were seen once. The specimen was PBMCs or T cells enriched from blood (not recorded which). All receptors derive from a woman under 30 who had recovered from COVID-19. Each CDR3 is given without its conserved first and last residue.

j_call cdr3_length v_call cdr3_aa
TRBJ2-3 13 TRBV9 ASSGRDLTTDTQY
TRBJ1-5 13 TRBV19 ASSEIVHSNQPQH
TRBJ2-3 12 TRBV7-3 ASSLGLDLDTQY
TRBJ2-1 13 TRBV14 ASSQGSGRNNEQF
TRBJ2-6 21 TRBV4-2 ASSPLPGTSGAHPISGANVLT
TRBJ1-5 13 TRBV30 AWSHPGSDNQPQH
TRBJ2-7 11 TRBV14 ASSPWEIYEQY
TRBJ1-4 12 TRBV10-3 AIGGTGSNEKLF
TRBJ2-3 14 TRBV5-8 ASSLGLAEDTDTQY
TRBJ2-1 14 TRBV5-1 ASSLAGSLSYNEQF